This T cell receptor (beta chain) came from a study of shared clonotypes between healthy human individuals. Donors had no recently reported acute infections or vaccinations and were HIV-negative. Clones were read by immunoSEQ multiplex PCR, and TCRdb kept only the in-frame ones, dropping some. The sample has over a million clones; roughly 95% are singletons. A remark on this clone: Its antigen is as yet unknown.

V lost 3 bases to trimming and J lost 5 bases; unmatched junction nucleotides: 10. Germline values: CDR1 MGHDK, CDR2 SYGVNS. The CDR3 runs 17 residues. Study-level findings and limits: Between a few donors, naive CD4 clonotypes were shared at a level of about 5%. Depth was large, yet rarefaction showed that sorted-subset sequencing was incomplete.

Sequencing was done on a sample of naive CD4+ T cells sorted from blood. The subset denotes: CD45RA+ positively selected. The TCR comes from a man aged 25-40 years in good health. The chain is built from TRBV25-1 and TRBJ2-1, with 10 bases that match TRBD2. The CDR3: CASSDPRRTSGDNEQFF. As DNA, the CDR3 is TGTGCCAGCAGTGACCCCCGAAGGACTAGCGGAGACAATGAGCAGTTCTTC. Full variable domain (missing parts from reference TRBV25-1 and TRBJ2-1): EADIYQTPRYLVIGTGKKITLECSQTMGHDKMYWYQQDPGMELHLIHYSYGVNSTEKGDLSSESTVSRIRTEHFPLTLESARPSHTSQYLCASSDPRRTSGDNEQFFGPGTRLTVL.